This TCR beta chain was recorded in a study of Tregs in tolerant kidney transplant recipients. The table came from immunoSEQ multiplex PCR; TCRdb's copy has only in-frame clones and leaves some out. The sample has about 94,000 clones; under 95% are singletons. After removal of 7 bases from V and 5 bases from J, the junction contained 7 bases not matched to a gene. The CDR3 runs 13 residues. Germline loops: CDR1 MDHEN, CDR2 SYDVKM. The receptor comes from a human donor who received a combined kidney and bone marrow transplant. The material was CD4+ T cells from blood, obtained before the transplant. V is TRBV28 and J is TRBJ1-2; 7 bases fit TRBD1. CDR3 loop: CASKMTGKYGYTF. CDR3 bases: TGTGCCAGCAAAATGACAGGGAAATATGGCTACACCTTC.